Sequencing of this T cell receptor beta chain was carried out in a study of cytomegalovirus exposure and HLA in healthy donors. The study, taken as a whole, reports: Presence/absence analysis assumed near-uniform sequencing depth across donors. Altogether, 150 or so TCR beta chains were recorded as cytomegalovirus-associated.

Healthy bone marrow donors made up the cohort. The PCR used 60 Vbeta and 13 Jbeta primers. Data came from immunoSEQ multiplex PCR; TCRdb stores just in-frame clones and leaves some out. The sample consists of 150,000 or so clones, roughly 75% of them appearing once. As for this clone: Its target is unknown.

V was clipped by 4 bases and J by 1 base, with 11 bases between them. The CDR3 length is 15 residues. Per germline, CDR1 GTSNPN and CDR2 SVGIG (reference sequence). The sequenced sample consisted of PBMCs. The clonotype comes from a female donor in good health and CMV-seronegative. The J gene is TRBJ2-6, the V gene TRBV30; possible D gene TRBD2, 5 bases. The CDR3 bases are TGTGCCTGGATTTTGGACTTTTCTGGGGCCAACGTCCTGACTTTC. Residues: CAWILDFSGANVLTF. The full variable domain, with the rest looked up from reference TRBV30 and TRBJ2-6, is SQTIHQWPATLVQPVGSPLSLECTVEGTSNPNLYWYRQAAGRGLQLLFYSVGIGQISSEVPQNLSASRPQDRQFILSSKKLLLSDSGFYLCAWILDFSGANVLTFGAGSRLTVL.